These 28 T cell receptor beta chains came from one sample sequenced in a study of glioma-infiltrating T cells. Amplification of TCR alpha and beta CDR3 regions from RNA used iRepertoire nested multiplex PCR. TCRdb re-called the multiplex PCR reads with MiXCR, one entry per CDR3 protein. The data contain about 180,000 distinct CDR3 sequences, about 40% of them singletons. The sequenced material came from glioma tissue, nonneoplastic brain tissue, or PBMCs (not recorded which). These receptors were taken from a human donor with low-grade glioma or glioblastoma, undergoing nonglioma brain surgery, or in good health (not recorded which).

In this sample, this clonotype turned up many times. This chain joins TRBV2 and TRBJ1-3; D is unclear. The CDR3 has 13 residues. Trimming took 4 bases from V and 3 from J, leaving 7 bases between them. Germline lookup yields CDR1 SNHLY and CDR2 FYNNEI. The CDR3 sequence is CASSGYSGNTIYF. The CDR3, as DNA: TGTGCCAGCAGTGGGTACAGTGGAAACACCATATATTTT. The whole variable domain, filled in from reference TRBV2 and TRBJ1-3, reads EPEVTQTPSHQVTQMGQEVILRCVPISNHLYFYWYRQILGQKVEFLVSFYNNEISEKSEIFDDQFSVERPDGSNFTLKIRSTKLEDSAMYFCASSGYSGNTIYFGEGSWLTVV.

The gene calls are TRBV20-1 and TRBJ2-5, with TRBD2 identical over 11 bases. This CDR3 contains 16 residues. Germline assignment: CDR1 DFQATT and CDR2 SNEGSKA (reference sequence). After removal of 3 bases from V and 6 bases from J, the junction contained 12 bases not matched to a gene. The chain's CDR3 is CSASPQLAGAVKTQYF. CDR3 nucleotides: TGCAGTGCTAGCCCTCAACTAGCGGGAGCGGTAAAGACCCAGTACTTC.

This clonotype was counted between two and nine times. This chain uses TRBV2 with TRBJ2-5; 8 bases map to TRBD1. The length of the CDR3 is 15 residues. The V and J ends lost 0 bases and 6 bases, in that order; junction bases with no gene match: 6. Germline CDR1 reads SNHLY; CDR2 reads FYNNEI. For the CDR3, the DNA is TGTGCCAGCAGTGAAGCCGGGACAGGTGCGCAGACCCAGTACTTC. As protein: CASSEAGTGAQTQYF.

The chain couples TRBV2 to TRBJ1-6, with D perhaps TRBD1 (6 bases). The CDR3 extends over 16 amino acids. CDR1 and CDR2 (germline): SNHLY, FYNNEI. V shed 5 bases and J shed 7 bases, with 18 bases lying between them. In DNA, the CDR3 is TGTGCCAGCAGTTACACAGGACAGCTACAAAATTCACCCCTCCACTTT. It specifies CASSYTGQLQNSPLHF.

The chain recombines TRBV20-1 with TRBJ1-1, with D possibly matching TRBD1 (5 bases). From germline, CDR1 is DFQATT and CDR2 SNEGSKA (reference sequence). This CDR3 has 15 amino acids. Trimming shortened V by 1 base and J by 8 bases, and 20 bases separated the two germline ends. CDR3 loop: CSARVWTNMKTEAFF. The CDR3 coding sequence is TGCAGTGCTAGAGTTTGGACAAACATGAAAACCGAAGCTTTCTTT.

In DNA, the CDR3 is TGTGCCAGCAGCTCCGACTCGACCCGGAATGAGAAGTACTTC. It yields the protein CASSSDSTRNEKYF. This rearrangement joins TRBV14 to TRBJ2-7; D unclear. Trimming took off 5 bases at V and 11 bases at J, with 22 bases between the two ends. Per the germline V gene, CDR1 is SGHDN and CDR2 is FVKESK. The CDR3 runs 14 residues.

There are a few counts of this clonotype. J is TRBJ2-1 and V is TRBV3-1; D tentatively reads TRBD1 or TRBD2 (5 bases each). CDR3 length: 17 residues. The germline gives CDR1 LGHDT, CDR2 YNNKEL (reference sequence). Trimming stripped 4 bases from V and 0 bases from J, with 16 bases between. The DNA for the CDR3 is TGTGCCAGCAGCCCCCTCCCCCGAGGGGCCTCCTACAATGAGCAGTTCTTC. Translation gives CASSPLPRGASYNEQFF.

Turning to this clonotype: A much larger clone is a single base away; this may be a read error. This chain links TRBV27 with TRBJ2-5, with unresolved D. Germline-derived CDR1 and CDR2 are MNHEY and SMNVEV (reference sequence). The CDR3 has 12 residues. For the CDR3, the DNA is TGTGCCAGCAATGGCAGAGGAGAGACCCAGTGCTTC. Translating gives CASNGRGETQCF.

This chain uses TRBV9 with TRBJ1-1; no clear D gene. The germline gives CDR1 SGDLS, CDR2 YYNGEE. The CDR3 covers 14 residues. V gave up 0 bases and J gave up 8 bases, with 14 bases separating them. Written as DNA, the CDR3 is TGTGCCAGCAGCGTAGTGCCCAAAGGAGTCGAAGCTTTCTTT. It is translated as CASSVVPKGVEAFF.

V usage is TRBV7-9 and J usage is TRBJ2-2; 9 bases align to TRBD1. Per the germline V gene, CDR1 is SEHNR and CDR2 is FQNEAQ (reference sequence). The CDR3 covers 12 residues. V shed 10 bases, J shed 6 bases, and the junction held 3 bases outside the gene matches. CDR3 in DNA: TGTGCCACACAGGGGGCTGCCGGGGAGCTGTTTTTT. Translation gives CATQGAAGELFF.

This clonotype was detected many times. CDR3 nucleotide sequence: TGTGCCACCCTAGGGCGGGCGAGCTACGAGCAGTACTTC. It translates to CATLGRASYEQYF. V and J are TRBV28 and TRBJ2-7; D may be TRBD2 (5 bases). There are 13 residues in the CDR3. Germline lookup yields CDR1 MDHEN and CDR2 SYDVKM. The V end lost 10 bases, the J end lost 3 bases, and 16 bases lay between the germline ends. The full variable domain, with the rest looked up from reference TRBV28 and TRBJ2-7, is DVKVTQSSRYLVKRTGEKVFLECVQDMDHENMFWYRQDPGLGLRLIYFSYDVKMKEKGDIPEGYSVSREKKERFSLILESASTNQTSMYLCATLGRASYEQYFGPGTRLTVT.

This rearrangement joins TRBV7-8 to TRBJ2-3, with 12 bases that match TRBD2. The CDR3 is 15 amino acids. The germline gives CDR1 SGHVS, CDR2 FQNEAQ. Trimming cost V 3 bases and J 4 bases; bases outside gene matches: 2. CDR3 in DNA: TGTGCCAGCAGCTTTCTAGCGGGAGGGTCAGATACGCAGTATTTT. Translation: CASSFLAGGSDTQYF.

This clonotype has at least ten counts. The chain links TRBV5-1 to TRBJ1-3; D not certain. This CDR3 has 14 residues. Germline lookup yields CDR1 SGHRS and CDR2 YFSETQ. V was trimmed by 0 bases and J by 5 bases, leaving 9 bases between them. CDR3 sequence: CASSLEETRNTIYF. The CDR3 DNA is TGCGCCAGCAGCTTGGAGGAGACACGAAACACCATATATTTT.

Regarding this clonotype: An end of the junction does not agree with germline; a read error may underlie this. CDR3 protein: CASSLTWGSTIYF. The CDR3 bases are TGTGCCAGCAGCTTAACTTGGGGAAGCACCATATATTTT. The gene calls are TRBV7-2 and TRBJ1-3; D gene uncertain. The CDR3 loop spans 13 amino acids. In germline, CDR1 is SGHTA, CDR2 FQGNSA.

As regards this clonotype: One end of the junction fails to match germline, which may point to a read error. This sequence joins TRBV6-1 and TRBJ1-5, with a weak D call TRBD1 (6 bases). Germline V gene data show CDR1 as MNHNS and CDR2 as SASEGT. The CDR3 runs 15 residues. In DNA, the CDR3 is TGTGCCAGCAGCCAAAGCGGGGGCGCCAATCAGCCCAAGCATTTT. Amino acids: CASSQSGGANQPKHF.

In its sample, this clonotype was seen once. The rearrangement joins TRBV18 to TRBJ2-5, with D perhaps assigned TRBD1 or TRBD2 (5 bases each). Trimming left V 4 bases short and J 1 base short, with 13 bases between. From germline, CDR1 is KGHSH and CDR2 LQKENI. CDR3 length: 15 residues. CDR3 residues: CASSLTRGTQETQYF. CDR3 sequence (DNA): TGTGCCAGCTCACTAACGAGAGGGACCCAAGAGACCCAGTACTTC.

On this clonotype: This CDR3 is missing its conserved last phenylalanine or tryptophan, likely due to a read error. V gene TRBV27 combines with J gene TRBJ2-3, with 7 bases lining up with TRBD2. Germline CDR1 and CDR2: MNHEY and SMNVEV (reference sequence). This CDR3 contains 16 residues. With 5 bases clipped from V and 5 bases from J, the junction kept 13 bases outside the gene matches. CDR3 nucleotides: TGTGCCAGCAGTATAATTCCGGGAGGATGGGGAGATACGCAGTATTCT. It encodes CASSIIPGGWGDTQYS.

The chain combines TRBV10-3 with TRBJ2-7; 10 bases map to TRBD1. Germline CDR1 reads ENHRY; CDR2 reads SYGVKD. Losses at the gene ends were 5 bases for V and 4 bases for J; bases not matched to a gene: 5. CDR3 size: 14 residues. The CDR3 DNA reads TGTGCCATCAGTCCCGGGACAGGGGTGTACGAGCAGTACTTC. Translation: CAISPGTGVYEQYF.

This clonotype occurred many times. The chain is built from TRBV6-1 and TRBJ2-5; the match to TRBD2 covers 10 bases. Germline V gives CDR1 MNHNS, CDR2 SASEGT. The CDR3 spans 16 residues. J gave up 5 bases and V 6 bases, and 12 bases lay outside the gene matches. As DNA, the CDR3 is TGTGCCAGCAGCCAGTTATTAGCGGGAGGCTCGGAGACCCAGTACTTC. Protein: CASSQLLAGGSETQYF.

J is TRBJ1-5 and V is TRBV2; D not resolved. Germline lookup yields CDR1 SNHLY and CDR2 FYNNEI. This CDR3 contains 14 residues. Deletions cut 5 bases from V and 2 bases from J, with 10 bases between. The CDR3 reads CASSSDAGNQPQHF. DNA of the CDR3: TGTGCCAGCAGTTCGGACGCTGGCAATCAGCCCCAGCATTTT. Combining the CDR3 with reference TRBV2 and TRBJ1-5 gives the whole variable domain EPEVTQTPSHQVTQMGQEVILRCVPISNHLYFYWYRQILGQKVEFLVSFYNNEISEKSEIFDDQFSVERPDGSNFTLKIRSTKLEDSAMYFCASSSDAGNQPQHFGDGTRLSIL.

Notes on this clonotype: A junction end diverges from the germline sequence, so it may reflect a read error. The genes are TRBV28 and TRBJ1-1; unclear D gene. Germline CDR1 reads MDHEN; CDR2 reads SYDVKM. This CDR3 has 11 amino acids. CDR3 protein: CASSSNSEALF. CDR3 coding DNA: TGTGCCAGCAGTTCGAACAGTGAAGCTCTCTTT.

V is TRBV2 and J is TRBJ2-5; D remains ambiguous. V was shortened by 4 bases and J by 4 bases, with 10 bases between the two germline ends. This CDR3 region has 13 residues. Germline loops: CDR1 SNHLY, CDR2 FYNNEI. The CDR3 protein is CASSAVTLETQYF. DNA of the CDR3: TGTGCCAGCAGTGCCGTGACTCTAGAGACCCAGTACTTC. Filled out from reference TRBV2 and TRBJ2-5, the complete variable domain reads EPEVTQTPSHQVTQMGQEVILRCVPISNHLYFYWYRQILGQKVEFLVSFYNNEISEKSEIFDDQFSVERPDGSNFTLKIRSTKLEDSAMYFCASSAVTLETQYFGPGTRLLVL.

This clonotype was detected many times. The rearrangement uses TRBV27 and TRBJ1-6, with D possibly being TRBD1 (6 bases). The germline V gene encodes CDR1 MNHEY and CDR2 SMNVEV (reference sequence). Trimming removed 1 base at V and 8 bases at J, with 15 bases between. The CDR3 is 16 amino acids. As DNA, the CDR3 is TGTGCCAGCAGTTTATTGGGGGGGCCGAGGTATTCACCCCTCCACTTT. Translation: CASSLLGGPRYSPLHF.

This clonotype showed up many times. V is TRBV20-1 and J is TRBJ2-7, with TRBD2 identical over 10 bases. Germline V lookup: CDR1 DFQATT, CDR2 SNEGSKA (reference sequence). V shed 6 bases, J shed 2 bases, and the junction held 10 bases outside the gene matches. The CDR3 covers 15 residues. The CDR3 nucleotides are TGCAGTGCCATAGCGGGAGGCCCCCCAGCCTACGAGCAGTACTTC. It is translated as CSAIAGGPPAYEQYF.

Note on this clonotype: This may be a read error: a much more frequent sequence differs by one nucleotide. The rearrangement links TRBV28 to TRBJ1-2, with D possibly being TRBD1 (6 bases). The V end was cut by 9 bases, the J end by 1 base, with 18 bases between. Germline values: CDR1 MDHEN, CDR2 SYDVKM. The CDR3 covers 15 residues. This CDR3 is CARSTGAYFNYGYTF. DNA for the CDR3: TGTGCCAGAAGTACGGGGGCCTACTTTAACTATGGCTACACCTTC.

In the case of this clonotype: A single base separates this from a much larger clone, so it may be a read error. The gene calls are TRBV28 and TRBJ2-7; D unclear. The length of the CDR3 is 14 residues. Trimming took off 9 bases at V and 2 bases at J, with 17 bases between the two ends. Germline CDR1 MDHEN, CDR2 SYDVKM. In DNA form, the CDR3 reads TGTGCCAGGGCGTACAAATTGGATACCTACGAGCAGTACTTC. Translated: CARAYKLDTYEQYF.

A word on this clonotype: A much larger clone lies one base from this, so it may be a read error. This chain links TRBV4-1 with TRBJ2-7; D gene ambiguous. Germline-derived CDR1 and CDR2 are MGHRA and YSYEKL. V lost 1 base and J lost 3, with 10 bases in between. The CDR3 has 14 residues. CDR3 protein: CASSQGTVCYEQYF. Here the CDR3 DNA reads TGCGCCAGCAGCCAAGGAACGGTATGCTACGAGCAGTACTTC.

This clonotype has ten or more counts. The chain recombines TRBV5-4 with TRBJ1-1; D unclear. With 1 base removed from V and 1 base from J, the gap between germline ends came to 11 bases. Germline lookup yields CDR1 SGHNT and CDR2 YYREEE (reference sequence). The CDR3 contains 15 residues. In DNA, the CDR3 is TGTGCCAGCAGCTTGACGGCAGCACAGAACACTGAAGCTTTCTTT. It is translated as CASSLTAAQNTEAFF.